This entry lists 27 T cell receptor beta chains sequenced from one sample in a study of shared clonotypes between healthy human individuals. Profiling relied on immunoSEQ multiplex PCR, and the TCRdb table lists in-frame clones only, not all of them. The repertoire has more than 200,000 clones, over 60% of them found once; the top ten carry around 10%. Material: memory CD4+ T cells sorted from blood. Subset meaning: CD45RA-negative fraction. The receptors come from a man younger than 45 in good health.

The CDR3 sequence is CASSSGLPGELFF. The CDR3 nucleotides read TGTGCCAGCAGTTCCGGACTACCGGGGGAGCTGTTTTTT. The rearrangement uses TRBV28 and TRBJ2-2, with a weak D call TRBD2 (6 bases). V was clipped by 4 bases and J by 8 bases, with 11 bases between them. The CDR3 runs to 13 residues. Germline values: CDR1 MDHEN, CDR2 SYDVKM.

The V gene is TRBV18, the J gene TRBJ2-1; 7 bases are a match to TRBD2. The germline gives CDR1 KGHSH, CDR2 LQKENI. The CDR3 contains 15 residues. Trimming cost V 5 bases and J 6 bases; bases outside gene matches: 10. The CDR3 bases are TGTGCCAGCTCAGCGTCACTAGCGCAATTCAATGAGCAGTTCTTC. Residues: CASSASLAQFNEQFF.

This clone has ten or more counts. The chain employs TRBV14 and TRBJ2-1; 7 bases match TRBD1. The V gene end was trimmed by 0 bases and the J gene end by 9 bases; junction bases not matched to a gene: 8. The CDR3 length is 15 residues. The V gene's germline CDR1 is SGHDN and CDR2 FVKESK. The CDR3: CASSQEMRGRSEQFF. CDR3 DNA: TGTGCCAGCAGCCAAGAGATGAGGGGGCGCAGTGAGCAGTTCTTC.

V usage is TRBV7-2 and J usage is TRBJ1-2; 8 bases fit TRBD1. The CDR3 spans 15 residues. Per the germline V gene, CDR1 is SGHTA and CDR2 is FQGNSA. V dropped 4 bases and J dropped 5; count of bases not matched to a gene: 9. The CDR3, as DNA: TGTGCCAGCAGCTGGGGGACAGGAATTTTATATGGCTACACCTTC. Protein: CASSWGTGILYGYTF. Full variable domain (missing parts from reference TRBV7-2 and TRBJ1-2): GAGVSQSPSNKVTEKGKDVELRCDPISGHTALYWYRQSLGQGLEFLIYFQGNSAPDKSGLPSDRFSAERTGGSVSTLTIQRTQQEDSAVYLCASSWGTGILYGYTFGSGTRLTVV.

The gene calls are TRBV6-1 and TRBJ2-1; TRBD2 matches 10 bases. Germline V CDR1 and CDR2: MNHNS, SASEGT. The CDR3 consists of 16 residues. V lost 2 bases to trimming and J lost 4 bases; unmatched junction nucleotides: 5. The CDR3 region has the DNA TGTGCCAGCAGTGAATCTGGTAGCGGGAGGTACAATGAGCAGTTCTTC. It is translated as CASSESGSGRYNEQFF.

CDR3 region: CSARLYSFGGRLTGELFF. DNA for the CDR3: TGCAGCGCCCGCCTGTATTCATTCGGGGGCCGTCTCACCGGGGAGCTGTTTTTT. This rearrangement joins TRBV29-1 to TRBJ2-2; tentatively, D is TRBD1 or TRBD2 (6 bases each). Germline CDR1 SQVTM, CDR2 ANQGSEA. The CDR3 consists of 18 residues. The V gene lost 7 bases and the J gene lost 4 bases, with 28 bases spanning the gap.

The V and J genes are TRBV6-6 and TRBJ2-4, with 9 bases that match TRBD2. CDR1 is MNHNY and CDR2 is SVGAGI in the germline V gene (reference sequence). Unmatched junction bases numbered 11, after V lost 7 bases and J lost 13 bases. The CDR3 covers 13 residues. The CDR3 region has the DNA TGTGCCAGCACGGCGGGAGGGCTTCGGCTGCAGTACTTC. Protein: CASTAGGLRLQYF.

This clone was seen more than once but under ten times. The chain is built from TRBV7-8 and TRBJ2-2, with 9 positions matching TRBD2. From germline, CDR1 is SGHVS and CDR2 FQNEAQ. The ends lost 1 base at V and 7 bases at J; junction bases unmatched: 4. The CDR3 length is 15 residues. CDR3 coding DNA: TGTGCCAGCAGCTTAGTTGTAGCGGGAGTCGGGGAGCTGTTTTTT. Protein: CASSLVVAGVGELFF.

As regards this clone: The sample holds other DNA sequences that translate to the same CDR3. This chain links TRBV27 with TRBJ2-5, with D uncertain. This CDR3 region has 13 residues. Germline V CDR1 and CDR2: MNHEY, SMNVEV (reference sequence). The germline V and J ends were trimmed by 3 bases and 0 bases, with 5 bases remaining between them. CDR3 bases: TGTGCCAGCAGTTTCAAGTACCAAGAGACCCAGTACTTC. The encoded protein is CASSFKYQETQYF.

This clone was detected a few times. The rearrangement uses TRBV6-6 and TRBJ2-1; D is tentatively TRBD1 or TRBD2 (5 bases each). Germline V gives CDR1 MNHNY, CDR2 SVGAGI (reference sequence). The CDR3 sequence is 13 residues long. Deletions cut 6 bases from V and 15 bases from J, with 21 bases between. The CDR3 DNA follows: TGTGCCAGCAGAACCCAAGGACCCGGGGACGGGTTCTTC. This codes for CASRTQGPGDGFF.

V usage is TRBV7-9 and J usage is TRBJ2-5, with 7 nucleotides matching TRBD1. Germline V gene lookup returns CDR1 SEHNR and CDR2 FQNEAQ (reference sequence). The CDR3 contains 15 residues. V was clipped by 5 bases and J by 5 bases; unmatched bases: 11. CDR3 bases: TGTGCCAGCAGCAAACGACAGGGTGGAATGGAGACCCAGTACTTC. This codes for CASSKRQGGMETQYF.

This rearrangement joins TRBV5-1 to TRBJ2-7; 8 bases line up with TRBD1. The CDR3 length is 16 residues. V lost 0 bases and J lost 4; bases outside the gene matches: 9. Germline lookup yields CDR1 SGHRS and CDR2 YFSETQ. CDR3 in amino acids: CASSLDLAGGFYEQYF. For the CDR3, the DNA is TGCGCCAGCAGCTTGGACTTGGCAGGGGGCTTTTACGAGCAGTACTTC.

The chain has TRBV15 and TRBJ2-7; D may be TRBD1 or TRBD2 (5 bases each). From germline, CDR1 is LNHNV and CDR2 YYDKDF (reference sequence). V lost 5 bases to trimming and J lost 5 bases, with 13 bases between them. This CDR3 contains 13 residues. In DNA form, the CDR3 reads TGTGCCACCAGCGGGGGTCCTGCCGACGAGCAGTACTTC. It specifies CATSGGPADEQYF.

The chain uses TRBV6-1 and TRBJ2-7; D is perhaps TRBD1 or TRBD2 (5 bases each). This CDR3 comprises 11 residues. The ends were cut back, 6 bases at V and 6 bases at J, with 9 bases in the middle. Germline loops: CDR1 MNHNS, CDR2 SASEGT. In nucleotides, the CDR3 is TGTGCCAGCAGAAGAGGGGTCGAGCAGTACTTC. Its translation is CASRRGVEQYF.

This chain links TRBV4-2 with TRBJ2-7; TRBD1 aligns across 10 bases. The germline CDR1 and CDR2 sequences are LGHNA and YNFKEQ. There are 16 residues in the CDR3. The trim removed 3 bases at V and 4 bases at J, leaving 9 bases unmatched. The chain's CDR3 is CASSQGTGTGAYEQYF. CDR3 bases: TGTGCCAGCAGCCAGGGCACCGGGACAGGGGCTTACGAGCAGTACTTC.

CDR3 DNA sequence: TGTGCCAGCAGCCAAGATTCCTACGGGGCCACCCCTTTCGAGCAGTACTTC. It codes for CASSQDSYGATPFEQYF. This chain uses TRBV14 with TRBJ2-7; tentatively, D is TRBD1 or TRBD2 (5 bases each). The V gene's germline CDR1 is SGHDN and CDR2 FVKESK. V was pared by 0 bases and J by 6 bases, with 21 bases between. The CDR3 runs to 17 residues.

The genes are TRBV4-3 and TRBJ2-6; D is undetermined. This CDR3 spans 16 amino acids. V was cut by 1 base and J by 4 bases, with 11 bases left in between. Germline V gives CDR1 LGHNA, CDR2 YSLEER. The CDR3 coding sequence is TGCGCCAGCAGCCAAGGCCCCGGGCCAGGGGCCAACGTCCTGACTTTC. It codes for CASSQGPGPGANVLTF.

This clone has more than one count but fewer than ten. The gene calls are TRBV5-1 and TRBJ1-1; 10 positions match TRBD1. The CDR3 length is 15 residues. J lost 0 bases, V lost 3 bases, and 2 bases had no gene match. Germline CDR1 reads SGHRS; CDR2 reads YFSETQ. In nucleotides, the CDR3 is TGCGCCAGCAGCTCGGACAGGGGGATGAACACTGAAGCTTTCTTT. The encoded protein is CASSSDRGMNTEAFF.

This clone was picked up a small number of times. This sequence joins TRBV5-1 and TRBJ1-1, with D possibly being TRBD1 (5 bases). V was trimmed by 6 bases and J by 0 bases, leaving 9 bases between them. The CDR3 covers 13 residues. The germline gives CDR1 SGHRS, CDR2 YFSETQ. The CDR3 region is CASTRTMNTEAFF. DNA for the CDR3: TGCGCCAGCACGCGGACAATGAACACTGAAGCTTTCTTT.

The CDR3 region is CASSGRASGGVEQFF. The CDR3 region has the DNA TGTGCCAGTAGTGGCCGAGCTAGCGGGGGGGTTGAGCAGTTCTTC. The chain has TRBV19 and TRBJ2-1; 12 positions match TRBD2. The V gene end was trimmed by 5 bases and the J gene end by 9 bases; junction bases not matched to a gene: 8. CDR1 and CDR2 (germline): LNHDA, SQIVND (reference sequence). There are 15 residues in the CDR3.

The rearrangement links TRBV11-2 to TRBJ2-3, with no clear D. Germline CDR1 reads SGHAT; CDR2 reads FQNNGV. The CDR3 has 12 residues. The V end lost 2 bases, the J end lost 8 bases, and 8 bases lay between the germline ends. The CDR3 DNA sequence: TGTGCCAGCAGCTTACTCCCTGGTACGCAGTATTTT. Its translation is CASSLLPGTQYF. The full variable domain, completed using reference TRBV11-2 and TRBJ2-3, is EAGVAQSPRYKIIEKRQSVAFWCNPISGHATLYWYQQILGQGPKLLIQFQNNGVVDDSQLPKDRFSAERLKGVDSTLKIQPAKLEDSAVYLCASSLLPGTQYFGPGTRLTVL.

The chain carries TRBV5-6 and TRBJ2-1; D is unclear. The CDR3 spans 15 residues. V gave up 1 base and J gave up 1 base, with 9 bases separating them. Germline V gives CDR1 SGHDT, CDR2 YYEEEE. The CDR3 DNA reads TGTGCCAGCAGCTTGCTTCTCAGTTCCTACAATGAGCAGTTCTTC. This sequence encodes CASSLLLSSYNEQFF.

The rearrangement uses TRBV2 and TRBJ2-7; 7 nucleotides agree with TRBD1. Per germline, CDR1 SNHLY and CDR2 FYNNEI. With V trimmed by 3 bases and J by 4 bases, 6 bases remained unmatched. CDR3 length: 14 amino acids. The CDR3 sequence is CASSDWDSVYEQYF. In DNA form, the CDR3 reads TGTGCCAGCAGTGACTGGGACAGCGTATACGAGCAGTACTTC.

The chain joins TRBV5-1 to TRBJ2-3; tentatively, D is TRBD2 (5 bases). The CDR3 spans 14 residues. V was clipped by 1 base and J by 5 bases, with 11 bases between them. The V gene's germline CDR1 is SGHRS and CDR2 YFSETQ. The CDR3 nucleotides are TGCGCCAGCAGCTTGTGGGGTCGGGGAGATACGCAGTATTTT. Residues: CASSLWGRGDTQYF.

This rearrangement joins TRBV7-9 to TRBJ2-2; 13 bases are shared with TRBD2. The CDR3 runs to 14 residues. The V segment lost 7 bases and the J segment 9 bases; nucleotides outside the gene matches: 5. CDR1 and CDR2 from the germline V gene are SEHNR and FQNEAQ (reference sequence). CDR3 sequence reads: CASTETSGRRELFF. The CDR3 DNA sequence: TGTGCCAGCACCGAGACTAGCGGGAGGAGGGAGCTGTTTTTT.

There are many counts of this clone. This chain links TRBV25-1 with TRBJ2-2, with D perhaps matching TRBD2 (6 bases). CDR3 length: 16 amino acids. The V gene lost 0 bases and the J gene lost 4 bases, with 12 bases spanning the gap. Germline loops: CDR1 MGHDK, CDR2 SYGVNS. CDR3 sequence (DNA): TGTGCCAGCAGTGAATACAGGACGGAGGGCACCGGGGAGCTGTTTTTT. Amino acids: CASSEYRTEGTGELFF.

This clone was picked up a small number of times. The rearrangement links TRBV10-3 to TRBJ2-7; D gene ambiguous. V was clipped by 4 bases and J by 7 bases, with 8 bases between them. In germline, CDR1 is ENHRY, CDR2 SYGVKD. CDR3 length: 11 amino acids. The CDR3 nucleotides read TGTGCCATCAGTGCTAAGGATGAGCAGTACTTC. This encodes CAISAKDEQYF.